The rows below give T cell receptor beta chains drawn from one sample of a study of blood T cell repertoires in COVID-19. Measured with immunoSEQ multiplex PCR; TCRdb has only the in-frame clones, and not every one. The table lists about 500,000 clones, 89% of them singletons. The sample consisted of peripheral blood. The receptors here all came from a man younger than 35 with COVID-19, enrolled during active disease. The CDR3 runs from the conserved cysteine through the conserved F or W. The D gene is left open where the match is weak. Clone size, where shown, is once, few, many, or a class for clones that have expanded.

- TRBJ1-6 once TRBV7-2 TGTGCCAGCAGCTCCCCCTGGGAGGGGCCCTCACCCCTCCACTTT CASSSPWEGPSPLHF
TRBD2 TRBJ2-5 - TRBV11-2 TGTGCCAGCAGCTTAAAACTCCCGGGGGGGAAAGAGACCCAGTACTTC CASSLKLPGGKETQYF
- TRBJ1-1 once TRBV11-3 TGTGCCAGCAGCCGCATAGTCGGCACTGAAGCTTTCTTT CASSRIVGTEAFF
- TRBJ2-7 once TRBV6-5 TGTGCCAGCAGTTACGAAGGGACTGCCTACGAGCAGTACTTC CASSYEGTAYEQYF
- TRBJ2-7 - TRBV5-4 TGTGCCAGCAGCTCCCCGGGAGACTCCTACGAGCAGTACTTC CASSSPGDSYEQYF
- TRBJ2-2 - TRBV27 TGTGCCAGCAGTGAGCGGGCGAACACCGGGGAGCTGTTTTTT CASSERANTGELFF
TRBD2 TRBJ2-3 - TRBV3-1/TRBV3-2 TGTGCCAGCAGCCAGGGGGGGGAAGGAGATACGCAGTATTTT CASSQGGEGDTQYF
TRBD2 TRBJ2-7 - TRBV13 TGTGCCAGCAGCTTTGAACGGGAGGTCCCCTACGAGCAGTACTTC CASSFEREVPYEQYF
TRBD1 TRBJ1-5 - TRBV27 TGTGCCAGCAGGACAGGGAGTAGCAATCAGCCCCAGCATTTT CASRTGSSNQPQHF
- TRBJ2-7 - TRBV12-3/TRBV12-4 TGTGCCAGCACATCTCGGTCATCCTACGAGCAGTACTTC CASTSRSSYEQYF
TRBD1 TRBJ2-7 - TRBV11-3 TGTGCCAGCAGCTTAGGACAGGGGGGGGATTACGAGCAGTACTTC CASSLGQGGDYEQYF
TRBD1 TRBJ1-2 - TRBV6-5 TGTGCCAGCAGATGGGGACAGGGCAATAACTATGGCTACACCTTC CASRWGQGNNYGYTF
- TRBJ2-3 - TRBV28 TGTGCCAGCAGTTATTACGGGGGAGATACGCAGTATTTT CASSYYGGDTQYF
TRBD2 TRBJ2-1 - TRBV7-3 TGTGCCAGCAGCCCCCGGACTAGCGGGAGCGCGAGAAATGAGCAGTTCTTC CASSPRTSGSARNEQFF
- TRBJ1-1 - TRBV19 TGTGCCAGTGGCGGCAGGGTAGGTGAAGCTTTCTTT CASGGRVGEAFF
TRBD1 TRBJ1-3 - TRBV6-1 TGTGCCAGCAGTGAAGGACCCCGGACAGGTGGAAACACCATATATTTT CASSEGPRTGGNTIYF
TRBD1 TRBJ2-1 - TRBV29-1 TGCAGCGTTGACGCCGGGACAGAGTTCTACAATGAGCAGTTCTTC CSVDAGTEFYNEQFF
TRBD2 TRBJ2-1 - TRBV27 TGTGCCAGCAGTATTGGTCCTAGCGGGAGTTATGAGCAGTTCTTC CASSIGPSGSYEQFF
TRBD2 TRBJ2-5 few TRBV5-1 TGCGCCAGCAGCTTGGGGACTAGCGGGATGGGGATGGAGACCCAGTACTTC CASSLGTSGMGMETQYF
- TRBJ2-7 - TRBV7-9 TGTGCCAGCAGCCAGACACAGAGCTCCTACGAGCAGTACTTC CASSQTQSSYEQYF
- TRBJ2-5 - TRBV28 TGTGCCAGCGGAGGACTCGGAGAGACCCAGTACTTC CASGGLGETQYF
TRBD1 TRBJ1-1 - TRBV5-6 TGTGCCAGCAGCTTCCGGGACAGGGGGCTGGGTTTCTTT CASSFRDRGLGFF
- TRBJ2-1 - TRBV7-9 TGTGCCAGCAGTCGAGCGAGTGAGCAGTTCTTC CASSRASEQFF
TRBD2 TRBJ2-3 - TRBV7-2 TGTGCCAGCAGCTTAGAACTGTTGCGGGGGGCCGAATCCACAGATACGCAGTATTTT CASSLELLRGAESTDTQYF
TRBD1 TRBJ2-2 - TRBV24-1 TGTGCCACCAGTGACCCCACGAAAGGGACAGGGGGCTTGGCCGGGGAGCTGTTTTTT CATSDPTKGTGGLAGELFF
- TRBJ1-6 - TRBV2 TGTGCCAGCAGTGTTGCGCGGGGCTCCTATAATTCACCCCTCCACTTT CASSVARGSYNSPLHF
- TRBJ1-2 - TRBV19 TGTGCCAGTAGTGGGTCAGAGGGTATCTATGGCTACACCTTC CASSGSEGIYGYTF
TRBD2 TRBJ2-1 - TRBV15 TGTGCCACCAGCAGACCGGGAGGTAGCGGGAGTTTGTATGAGCAGTTCTTC CATSRPGGSGSLYEQFF
- TRBJ1-4 few TRBV7-6 TGTGCCAGCAGCTTAGGGTTTGGAGAGGAAAAACTGTTTTTT CASSLGFGEEKLFF
- TRBJ2-7 - TRBV7-9 TGTGCCAGCAGCTTATCCCCCCCATCCTACGAGCAGTACTTC CASSLSPPSYEQYF
TRBD2 TRBJ2-1 - TRBV11-3 TGTGCCAGCAGCAACGGGGGGACCAATGAGCAGTTCTTC CASSNGGTNEQFF
TRBD2 TRBJ2-3 once TRBV9 TGTGCCAGCAGCGTAGTCCCCAGCGGGAGTGATACGCAGTATTTT CASSVVPSGSDTQYF
TRBD2 TRBJ2-1 - TRBV7-9 TGTGCCAGCAGCTTGCCCTTCGGTAGCGGGCTGTACAATGAGCAGTTCTTC CASSLPFGSGLYNEQFF
TRBD2 TRBJ2-2 once TRBV10-1 TGCGCCAGCAGTCCTGGGACTATTCCCGGGGAGCTGTTTTTT CASSPGTIPGELFF
TRBD1 TRBJ1-2 - TRBV20-1 TGCAGTGCTCACAGGGGTTATGGCTACACCTTC CSAHRGYGYTF
- TRBJ1-1 - TRBV28 TGTGCCAGCAGATGGACAGTCAACACTGAAGCTTTCTTT CASRWTVNTEAFF
TRBD2 TRBJ2-5 - TRBV4-1 TGCGCCAGCAGCCCTTCGCTAGCGGGAGTTCTCCCCACCCCTCCGGAGACCCAGTACTTC CASSPSLAGVLPTPPETQYF
TRBD1 TRBJ2-7 - TRBV27 TGTGCCAGCAGTCCCGGGACAGGGGCCGAGCAGTACTTC CASSPGTGAEQYF
- TRBJ2-7 - TRBV7-9 TGTGCCAGCCGACCCCCGGGCTCCTACGAGCAGTACTTC CASRPPGSYEQYF
TRBD1 TRBJ2-7 - TRBV29-1 TGCAGCGTCGAACCGGGACAGGGAGTTAGCGAGCAGTACTTC CSVEPGQGVSEQYF
TRBD2 TRBJ2-5 - TRBV19 TGTGCCAGTAGTCCGGGGACTAGCCCAGAGACCCAGTACTTC CASSPGTSPETQYF
TRBD1 TRBJ2-7 - TRBV25-1 TGTGCCAGCAGTGCTACAGGGGTTAACTCCTACGAGCAGTACTTC CASSATGVNSYEQYF
- TRBJ1-5 - TRBV19 TGTGCCAGTAGAGCCGACAGGAATGAAGCTCAGCCCCAGCATTTT CASRADRNEAQPQHF
- TRBJ2-2 - TRBV21-1 TGTGCCAGCAGCGGTCACAGCCTCACGAACACCGGGGAGCTGTTTTTT CASSGHSLTNTGELFF
- TRBJ2-3 - TRBV5-4 TGTGCCAGCAGCTTGATGGCGGGAAGCACAGATACGCAGTATTTT CASSLMAGSTDTQYF
TRBD2 TRBJ2-1 - TRBV27 TGTGCCAGCAGTTTAACCGGGGGGGGAAGCTCCTACAATGAGCAGTTCTTC CASSLTGGGSSYNEQFF
TRBD1 TRBJ1-1 - TRBV18 TGTGCCAGCTCAACCCTGACAGGGTACACTGAAGCTTTCTTT CASSTLTGYTEAFF
- TRBJ1-4 few TRBV7-9 TGTGCCAGCAGCTTAACATCCGGTGCGCGGGAAAAACTGTTTTTT CASSLTSGAREKLFF